One and the same sample provided the 28 T cell receptor beta chains below, sequenced in a study of Tregs in tolerant kidney transplant recipients. Generated by immunoSEQ multiplex PCR, the TCRdb table keeps only in-frame clones and is missing some. The sample has roughly 30,000 clones. Material: CD8+ T cells from blood, obtained before the transplant. The source of these receptors is a human donor who received a combined kidney and bone marrow transplant.

On this clone itself: The CDR3 end falls 3 residues outside the read, so it is completed with the germline J gene. J is TRBJ2-1 and V is TRBV7-9, with D unclear. The germline V gene has CDR1 SEHNR and CDR2 FQNEAQ (reference sequence). V lost 8 bases and J lost 6, with 14 bases in between. The CDR3 consists of 13 residues. The CDR3 here is CASSQRVSNEQFF. The CDR3 DNA, read in part, is TGTGCCAGCTCTCAAAGGGTTAGCAATGAG.

Concerning this clone itself: The missing CDR3 end, 3 residues past where the read stops, is filled in from the germline J gene. The chain is built from TRBV7-8 and TRBJ1-5; 8 bases map to TRBD1. J gave up 4 bases and V 5 bases, and 10 bases lay outside the gene matches. CDR1 SGHVS and CDR2 FQNEAQ come from the germline V gene. This CDR3 has 16 residues. The DNA read from the CDR3 is TGTGCCAGCAGCCTTGGGACAGGTTCCCAAAATCAGCCC. Protein sequence: CASSLGTGSQNQP. The whole CDR3 reads CASSLGTGSQNQPQHF.

Of note for this clone: The CDR3 end falls 3 residues outside the read, so it is completed with the germline J gene. This chain joins TRBV10-3 and TRBJ2-7; 10 bases line up with TRBD1. Germline lookup yields CDR1 ENHRY and CDR2 SYGVKD. The CDR3 sequence is 13 residues long. The V segment lost 9 bases and the J segment 0 bases; nucleotides outside the gene matches: 2. CDR3 loop: CAMGQGNSYEQYF. The CDR3 bases that were read are TGTGCCATGGGACAGGGGAACTCCTACGAG.

Of note for this clone: The read stops 3 residues short of the end of the CDR3; the missing end is completed from the germline J gene. The gene calls are TRBV19 and TRBJ1-5, with 8 nucleotides matching TRBD1. Per germline, CDR1 LNHDA and CDR2 SQIVND (reference sequence). J was trimmed by 0 bases and V by 5 bases; bases with no gene match: 3. The CDR3 is 15 amino acids. The CDR3 reads CASSLTGGSNQPQHF. The sequenced CDR3 bases are TGTGCCAGTAGTTTAACAGGGGGTAGCAATCAGCCC.

Comments on this clone: The read finishes 3 residues shy of the CDR3 end, and the germline J gene is used to complete it. The chain joins TRBV5-1 to TRBJ2-1, with 13 bases lining up with TRBD2. Germline assignment: CDR1 SGHRS and CDR2 YFSETQ. Trimming cost V 3 bases and J 0 bases; bases outside gene matches: 3. This CDR3 is 17 amino acids long. The DNA read from the CDR3 is TGCGCCAGCAGCTCGGGGACTAGCGGGACCTCCTACAATGAG. This encodes CASSSGTSGTSYNE. In full, the CDR3 is CASSSGTSGTSYNEQFF.

A note on this clone: The read ends 3 residues before the CDR3 terminus; that terminus is restored from the germline J gene. The rearrangement links TRBV29-1 to TRBJ1-1; TRBD1 might be the D (5 bases). Trimming left V 3 bases short and J 7 bases short, with 9 bases between. This CDR3 has 11 residues. From germline, CDR1 is SQVTM and CDR2 ANQGSEA. The CDR3 DNA, read in part, is TGCAGCGTTGAGGGGGGAAATGAA. Its protein product is CSVEGGNE. The whole CDR3 sequence is CSVEGGNEAFF. Full variable domain (missing parts from reference TRBV29-1 and TRBJ1-1): SAVISQKPSRDICQRGTSLTIQCQVDSQVTMMFWYRQQPGQSLTLIATANQGSEATYESGFVIDKFPISRPNLTFSTLTVSNMSPEDSSIYLCSVEGGNEAFFGQGTRLTVV.

Turning to this clone: From the germline J gene comes the end of the CDR3, since the read stops 3 residues before it. The chain joins TRBV7-2 to TRBJ2-7; 11 nucleotides match TRBD1. Trimming took 5 bases from V and 5 from J; bases not matched to a gene: 8. Germline CDR1 and CDR2: SGHTA and FQGNSA. The CDR3 covers 15 residues. The part of the CDR3 DNA that was read is TGTGCCAGCAGCCACTGGCGGACAGGGGGCAACGAG. It encodes CASSHWRTGGNE. The CDR3 in full is CASSHWRTGGNEQYF.

As for this clone: The CDR3 is cut off 3 residues early in the read; its end comes from the germline J gene. The chain couples TRBV11-1 to TRBJ1-1; weak D call: TRBD1 (6 bases). The ends were cut back, 5 bases at V and 6 bases at J, with 10 bases in the middle. Germline values: CDR1 SGHAT, CDR2 FQDESV (reference sequence). This CDR3 is built from 12 residues. CDR3 amino acids: CASSLRTAEAFF. The sequenced part of the CDR3 DNA is TGTGCCAGCAGCCTACGGACAGCTGAA.

On this clone itself: Read sequence stops 3 residues before the CDR3 end, and the germline J gene provides the missing end. J is TRBJ2-4 and V is TRBV7-9; D may be TRBD1 (6 bases). V was shortened by 2 bases and J by 3 bases, with 11 bases between the two germline ends. Germline V CDR1 and CDR2: SEHNR, FQNEAQ (reference sequence). This CDR3 has 15 amino acids. CDR3: CASSLTRGDKNIQYF. Partial CDR3 DNA: TGTGCCAGCAGCTTAACCAGGGGAGACAAAAACATT.

Notes on this clone: The read halts 3 residues ahead of the CDR3 end, with the missing end drawn from the germline J gene. The chain has TRBV7-6 and TRBJ2-7; the match to TRBD1 covers 7 bases. This CDR3 has 14 residues. Germline values: CDR1 SGHVS, CDR2 FNYEAQ. V trimming: 5 bases; J trimming: 5 bases; junction bases outside the gene matches: 9. Incomplete CDR3 DNA: TGTGCCAGCAGCATCCGGGACAGTAACCACGAG. It specifies CASSIRDSNHE. In full, the CDR3 is CASSIRDSNHEQYF.

With regard to this clone: The read ends 3 residues early relative to the CDR3; the germline J gene fills the gap. The V and J genes are TRBV20-1 and TRBJ2-7, with 11 bases fitting TRBD2. The CDR3 runs to 16 residues. Trimming took 5 bases from V and 4 from J; bases not matched to a gene: 13. Looked up from germline, CDR1 is DFQATT and CDR2 is SNEGSKA (reference sequence). The CDR3 is CSAGGLADLPGYEQYF. The part of the CDR3 DNA that was read is TGCAGTGCTGGGGGACTAGCGGATCTACCCGGATACGAG.

About this clone itself: The read comes to an end 3 residues before the CDR3 does, leaving the germline J gene to fill in the end. The J gene is TRBJ2-7, the V gene TRBV20-1, with 8 bases aligning to TRBD2. CDR1 and CDR2 from the germline V gene are DFQATT and SNEGSKA (reference sequence). Germline trimming cut 3 bases from V and 4 bases from J; bases unmatched to any gene: 14. CDR3 length: 16 residues. Partial CDR3 DNA: TGCAGTGCTAGCCCCTCTCGATTAGCGGGGAAATACGAG. Protein product: CSASPSRLAGKYE. The full CDR3 is CSASPSRLAGKYEQYF.

Comments on this clone: The read ends 3 residues before the CDR3 terminus; that terminus is restored from the germline J gene. The gene calls are TRBV5-1 and TRBJ2-2; tentatively, D is TRBD2 (5 bases). The germline gives CDR1 SGHRS, CDR2 YFSETQ. Between the trimmed V and J ends, which lost 3 bases and 8 bases, there was a span of 8 bases. The CDR3 runs 12 residues. This CDR3 reads CASSSGSGELFF. Incomplete CDR3 DNA: TGCGCCAGCAGCTCGGGGTCAGGGGAG.

CDR3 DNA (partial): TGTGCCAGTAAGGGGACAGGGAACGAAAAA. This codes for CASKGTGNEK. The complete CDR3 sequence is CASKGTGNEKLFF. The chain has TRBV19 and TRBJ1-4, with 9 bases that match TRBD1. The read ends 3 residues early relative to the CDR3; the germline J gene fills the gap. Trimming removed 7 bases from V and 8 bases from J; junction bases left unmatched: 5. The length of the CDR3 is 13 residues. The germline CDR1 and CDR2 sequences are LNHDA and SQIVND (reference sequence).

The CDR3 loop reads CASSPWASGRPYEQYF. The sequenced part of the CDR3 DNA is TGTGCCAGCAGCCCCTGGGCTAGCGGGAGGCCCTACGAG. The chain recombines TRBV7-6 with TRBJ2-7, with TRBD2 matching 11 bases. Sequencing ends 3 residues short of the CDR3 end; the germline J gene provides the rest. The CDR3 consists of 16 residues. From germline, CDR1 is SGHVS and CDR2 FNYEAQ. V was pared by 5 bases and J by 2 bases, with 8 bases of the junction left unmatched.

On this clone: Read sequence stops 3 residues before the CDR3 end, and the germline J gene provides the missing end. The chain carries TRBV29-1 and TRBJ2-5; D might be TRBD2 (5 bases). The V gene's germline CDR1 is SQVTM and CDR2 ANQGSEA. The V gene lost 3 bases and the J gene lost 4 bases, with 12 bases spanning the gap. CDR3 size: 13 residues. The part of the CDR3 DNA that was read is TGCAGCGTTGATCTACCCCGGGGAGAGACC. The encoded protein is CSVDLPRGET. The CDR3, in full, reads CSVDLPRGETQYF. Full variable domain (remainder filled in from reference TRBV29-1 and TRBJ2-5): SAVISQKPSRDICQRGTSLTIQCQVDSQVTMMFWYRQQPGQSLTLIATANQGSEATYESGFVIDKFPISRPNLTFSTLTVSNMSPEDSSIYLCSVDLPRGETQYFGPGTRLLVL.

Concerning this clone itself: Sequencing ends 3 residues short of the CDR3 end; the germline J gene provides the rest. This chain uses TRBV4-1 with TRBJ2-1; D is unresolved. The length of the CDR3 is 17 residues. Trimming removed 0 bases from V and 4 bases from J, with 16 bases in between. Germline-derived CDR1 and CDR2 are MGHRA and YSYEKL. The CDR3 is CASSQEVVPPRYNEQFF. Partial CDR3 DNA: TGCGCCAGCAGCCAAGAAGTTGTACCTCCGCGTTACAATGAG.

A word on this clone: With the read ending 3 residues before the CDR3 end, the germline J gene is used to fill in that end. Other DNA sequences in the sample encode the same CDR3. The V gene is TRBV5-1, the J gene TRBJ2-1; 8 nucleotides match TRBD2. The CDR3 extends over 15 amino acids. Germline V gives CDR1 SGHRS, CDR2 YFSETQ. The junction had 3 bases not matched to a gene; V was cut back by 1 base and J by 3 bases. CDR3 residues: CASSLSSGSYNEQFF. The CDR3 bases that were read are TGCGCCAGCAGCTTGAGCAGCGGGAGCTACAATGAG.

About this clone: The CDR3 goes on 3 residues after the read ends, and that part is filled in from the germline J gene. The V gene is TRBV7-3, the J gene TRBJ2-5, with D possibly being TRBD1 (6 bases). Germline V gives CDR1 SGHTA, CDR2 FQGTGA. V was shortened by 2 bases and J by 7 bases, with 11 bases between the two germline ends. The CDR3 runs 13 residues. The CDR3 is CASSLGGDGTQYF. The covered CDR3 bases are TGTGCCAGCAGCTTAGGGGGCGACGGGACC. The variable domain in full, completed from reference TRBV7-3 and TRBJ2-5, reads GAGVSQTPSNKVTEKGKYVELRCDPISGHTALYWYRQSLGQGPEFLIYFQGTGAADDSGLPNDRFFAVRPEGSVSTLKIQRTERGDSAVYLCASSLGGDGTQYFGPGTRLLVL.

As to this clone: The read ends 3 residues shy of where the CDR3 ends; the end is completed using the germline J gene. The V gene is TRBV5-1, the J gene TRBJ2-2; 11 bases map to TRBD2. The CDR3 is 14 residues long. Germline lookup yields CDR1 SGHRS and CDR2 YFSETQ. V gave up 4 bases and J gave up 6 bases; unmatched junction bases: 2. CDR3 loop: CASSLAGGPGELFF. The CDR3 DNA, read in part, is TGCGCCAGCAGCCTAGCGGGAGGCCCCGGGGAG.

With respect to this clone: The CDR3 is cut off 3 residues early in the read; its end comes from the germline J gene. V is TRBV4-1 and J is TRBJ1-1, with D tentatively TRBD1 (5 bases). The V gene lost 7 bases and the J gene lost 7 bases, with 16 bases spanning the gap. From germline, CDR1 is MGHRA and CDR2 YSYEKL. The length of the CDR3 is 13 residues. The CDR3 bases that were read are TGCGCCAGCAACATTTGGGGCGAGGATGAA. Amino acids: CASNIWGEDE. The entire CDR3 reads CASNIWGEDEAFF.

In regard to this clone: Read data end 3 residues before the CDR3 end; the end is taken from the germline J gene. The rearrangement links TRBV7-9 to TRBJ1-4; D is unclear. The ends were cut back, 1 base at V and 8 bases at J, with 11 bases in the middle. CDR3 length equals 14 residues. The germline V gene encodes CDR1 SEHNR and CDR2 FQNEAQ (reference sequence). The DNA read from the CDR3 is TGTGCCAGCAGCTTAGAGTCGAGAGGGGAAAAA. Encoded protein: CASSLESRGEK. The entire CDR3 sequence reads CASSLESRGEKLFF.

In regard to this clone: From the germline J gene comes the end of the CDR3, since the read stops 3 residues before it. The chain recombines TRBV6-2 or TRBV6-3 with TRBJ2-1; TRBD1 is a possible D gene (5 bases). The CDR3 extends over 14 amino acids. Germline-derived CDR1 and CDR2 are MNHEY and SVGEGT. Trimming removed 2 bases from V and 6 bases from J, with 11 bases in between. The sequenced CDR3 bases are TGTGCCAGCAGTTACCACCAGGGAAGCAATGAG. It yields the protein CASSYHQGSNE. The complete CDR3 sequence is CASSYHQGSNEQFF.

As concerns this clone: The DNA ends 3 residues before the CDR3 does, and the rest of the CDR3 is filled in from the germline J gene. The chain is built from TRBV19 and TRBJ1-5; the D gene is possibly TRBD1 (5 bases). V was cut by 7 bases and J by 0 bases, with 13 bases left in between. The CDR3 covers 15 residues. Germline V gene sequence: CDR1 LNHDA, CDR2 SQIVND (reference sequence). The CDR3 loop is CASTETVYSNQPQHF. Partial CDR3 DNA: TGTGCCAGTACTGAGACAGTTTATAGCAATCAGCCC.

On this clone: The DNA ends 3 residues before the CDR3 does, and the rest of the CDR3 is filled in from the germline J gene. The genes are TRBV18 and TRBJ2-7; perhaps TRBD2 as D (6 bases). CDR3 length equals 16 residues. Germline V gene lookup returns CDR1 KGHSH and CDR2 LQKENI. V was shortened by 0 bases and J by 3 bases, with 15 bases between the two germline ends. Incomplete CDR3 DNA: TGTGCCAGCTCACCACCCGTCCTGGACTATAACTACGAG. Translating it yields CASSPPVLDYNYE. Given in full, the CDR3 is CASSPPVLDYNYEQYF.

Concerning this clone: The read terminates 3 residues before the CDR3 end, so the remaining end is supplied by the germline J gene. The rearrangement links TRBV7-2 to TRBJ2-7, with 11 bases that match TRBD1. Unmatched junction bases numbered 6, after V lost 5 bases and J lost 3 bases. The V gene's germline CDR1 is SGHTA and CDR2 FQGNSA. The CDR3 covers 15 residues. The CDR3 reads CASSPGTGGDYEQYF. Partial CDR3 DNA: TGTGCCAGCAGCCCGGGGACAGGGGGGGACTACGAG. The full variable domain, its missing parts supplied by reference TRBV7-2 and TRBJ2-7, is GAGVSQSPSNKVTEKGKDVELRCDPISGHTALYWYRQSLGQGLEFLIYFQGNSAPDKSGLPSDRFSAERTGGSVSTLTIQRTQQEDSAVYLCASSPGTGGDYEQYFGPGTRLTVT.

A word on this clone: The read falls 3 residues short of the CDR3 end, and the missing part is taken from the germline J gene. The gene calls are TRBV19 and TRBJ1-1; 9 bases align to TRBD1. The germline gives CDR1 LNHDA, CDR2 SQIVND (reference sequence). The junction had 6 bases not matched to a gene; V was cut back by 1 base and J by 0 bases. This CDR3 is built from 17 residues. CDR3 amino acids: CASSIGGQGSMNTEAFF. CDR3 DNA, as far as it was read: TGTGCCAGTAGTATAGGGGGACAGGGCAGTATGAACACTGAA.

To note about this clone: The read finishes 3 residues shy of the CDR3 end, and the germline J gene is used to complete it. J is TRBJ2-3 and V is TRBV7-3; 11 nucleotides align to TRBD2. The CDR3 covers 16 residues. V was clipped by 5 bases and J by 4 bases; unmatched bases: 8. Germline lookup yields CDR1 SGHTA and CDR2 FQGTGA. The CDR3 is CASSPLAGEAPDTQYF. The part of the CDR3 DNA that was read is TGTGCCAGCAGCCCACTAGCGGGAGAAGCTCCAGATACG.